The 26 T cell receptor beta chains below were found in one sample sequenced in a study of blood T cell repertoires in COVID-19. Method: immunoSEQ multiplex PCR; TCRdb's copy keeps in-frame clones and lacks some. This table has 95,000 to 150,000 clones, roughly 89% appearing once. What was sequenced was peripheral blood. All receptors derive from a man aged 40-49 years with acute or convalescent COVID-19.

The count of this clone is one. The chain links TRBV5-6 to TRBJ2-1, with D possibly being TRBD1 (6 bases). Germline CDR1 SGHDT, CDR2 YYEEEE. Trimming left V 4 bases short and J 2 bases short, with 22 bases between. The CDR3 sequence is 18 residues long. The CDR3 nucleotides read TGTGCCAGCAGCGTAACAGGGTTTTCTTCTTATACCTACAATGAGCAGTTCTTC. Its translation is CASSVTGFSSYTYNEQFF.

The CDR3 protein is CASSSGTSLTGELFF. As DNA, the CDR3 is TGTGCCAGCAGCTCCGGGACTAGCTTAACCGGGGAGCTGTTTTTT. The chain is built from TRBV5-4 and TRBJ2-2; 9 bases align to TRBD2. CDR3 size: 15 residues. CDR1 and CDR2 from the germline V gene are SGHNT and YYREEE (reference sequence). V trimming: 3 bases; J trimming: 5 bases; junction bases outside the gene matches: 5. Supplemented by reference TRBV5-4 and TRBJ2-2, the full variable domain reads ETGVTQSPTHLIKTRGQQVTLRCSSQSGHNTVSWYQQALGQGPQFIFQYYREEENGRGNFPPRFSGLQFPNYSSELNVNALELDDSALYLCASSSGTSLTGELFFGEGSRLTVL.

At least ten counts were recorded for this clone. This rearrangement joins TRBV25-1 to TRBJ2-2, with 7 nucleotides matching TRBD1. After removal of 6 bases from V and 3 bases from J, the junction contained 4 bases not matched to a gene. Germline CDR1 MGHDK, CDR2 SYGVNS. The CDR3 runs 14 residues. Here the CDR3 DNA reads TGTGCCAGCAGAACCACAGGGGACACCGGGGAGCTGTTTTTT. It encodes CASRTTGDTGELFF.

This chain links TRBV6-4 with TRBJ2-2; possible D gene TRBD1, 5 bases. Germline lookup yields CDR1 MRHNA and CDR2 SNTAGT. Between the trimmed V and J ends, which lost 6 bases and 1 base, there was a span of 9 bases. The CDR3 spans 14 residues. This CDR3 reads CASRRTGNTGELFF. As DNA, the CDR3 is TGTGCCAGCAGACGCACAGGGAACACCGGGGAGCTGTTTTTT.

This clone was observed a single time. V usage is TRBV24-1 and J usage is TRBJ1-2, with unresolved D. The V and J ends lost 0 bases and 6 bases respectively, with 7 bases between them. CDR1 is KGHDR, CDR2 SFDVKD, per germline. The CDR3 is 13 amino acids. In DNA form, the CDR3 reads TGTGCCACCAGTGATTTGGACTTTGATGGCTACACCTTC. Its translation: CATSDLDFDGYTF.

The chain employs TRBV5-1 and TRBJ2-1; 11 positions match TRBD2. V trimming: 4 bases; J trimming: 8 bases; junction bases outside the gene matches: 11. Per germline, CDR1 SGHRS and CDR2 YFSETQ. The CDR3 runs to 16 residues. The CDR3 bases are TGCGCCAGCAGCCAAACTAGCGGGGGCCCCCGGGATGAGCAGTTCTTC. Protein: CASSQTSGGPRDEQFF.

This sequence joins TRBV7-2 and TRBJ1-1; D might be TRBD1 (5 bases). This CDR3 contains 13 residues. V lost 5 bases to trimming and J lost 5 bases, with 12 bases between them. CDR1 and CDR2 from the germline V gene are SGHTA and FQGNSA. CDR3 loop: CASSRIRVTEAFF. The CDR3 region has the DNA TGTGCCAGCAGCCGAATCAGGGTTACTGAAGCTTTCTTT.

J is TRBJ1-2 and V is TRBV12-3 or TRBV12-4, with D maybe TRBD1 (5 bases). CDR3 length: 13 amino acids. Deletions cut 3 bases from V and 7 bases from J, with 12 bases between. This CDR3 reads CASSLGTGAGYTF. CDR3 nucleotides: TGTGCCAGCAGTTTGGGTACAGGAGCTGGCTACACCTTC.

V is TRBV5-1 and J is TRBJ2-7, with 7 nucleotides matching TRBD1. From germline, CDR1 is SGHRS and CDR2 YFSETQ. This CDR3 has 13 amino acids. Trimming at V came to 2 bases and at J to 6 bases, leaving 5 bases not matched to a gene. The CDR3 is CASSFRDSSEQYF. The CDR3 DNA is TGCGCCAGCAGCTTCCGGGACAGTAGCGAGCAGTACTTC. Looking up the rest from reference TRBV5-1 and TRBJ2-7 gives the full variable domain: KAGVTQTPRYLIKTRGQQVTLSCSPISGHRSVSWYQQTPGQGLQFLFEYFSETQRNKGNFPGRFSGRQFSNSRSEMNVSTLELGDSALYLCASSFRDSSEQYFGPGTRLTVT.

V and J are TRBV7-8 and TRBJ1-2, with D uncertain. The length of the CDR3 is 15 residues. CDR1 is SGHVS, CDR2 FQNEAQ, per germline. V dropped 5 bases and J dropped 4 bases, with 17 bases sitting between them. The CDR3 loop reads CASSPSWTPPYGYTF. Written as DNA, the CDR3 is TGTGCCAGCAGCCCATCCTGGACTCCCCCCTATGGCTACACCTTC. Supplemented by reference TRBV7-8 and TRBJ1-2, the full variable domain reads GAGVSQSPRYKVAKRGQDVALRCDPISGHVSLFWYQQALGQGPEFLTYFQNEAQLDKSGLPSDRFFAERPEGSVSTLKIQRTQQEDSAVYLCASSPSWTPPYGYTFGSGTRLTVV.

The chain uses TRBV11-1 and TRBJ2-1; 7 bases line up with TRBD1. Trimming removed 4 bases from V and 1 base from J; junction bases left unmatched: 4. The CDR3 consists of 15 residues. The germline gives CDR1 SGHAT, CDR2 FQDESV (reference sequence). CDR3 sequence: CASSSHRGSYNEQFF. The DNA for the CDR3 is TGTGCCAGCAGCTCCCACAGGGGTTCCTACAATGAGCAGTTCTTC. The variable domain in full, completed from reference TRBV11-1 and TRBJ2-1, reads EAEVAQSPRYKITEKSQAVAFWCDPISGHATLYWYRQILGQGPELLVQFQDESVVDDSQLPKDRFSAERLKGVDSTLKIQPAELGDSAMYLCASSSHRGSYNEQFFGPGTRLTVL.

The rearrangement uses TRBV7-6 and TRBJ2-2; D call uncertain. The V and J ends lost 5 bases and 1 base respectively, with 8 bases between them. The CDR3 runs 14 residues. Germline-derived CDR1 and CDR2 are SGHVS and FNYEAQ. CDR3 residues: CASSARLNTGELFF. The CDR3 coding sequence is TGTGCCAGCAGCGCCAGACTGAACACCGGGGAGCTGTTTTTT. The variable domain in full, completed from reference TRBV7-6 and TRBJ2-2, reads GAGVSQSPRYKVTKRGQDVALRCDPISGHVSLYWYRQALGQGPEFLTYFNYEAQQDKSGLPNDRFSAERPEGSISTLTIQRTEQRDSAMYRCASSARLNTGELFFGEGSRLTVL.

The chain combines TRBV6-6 with TRBJ2-7; 7 positions agree with TRBD1. The CDR3 length is 16 residues. CDR1 and CDR2 (germline): MNHNY, SVGAGI (reference sequence). The V and J ends lost 0 bases and 2 bases, in that order; junction bases with no gene match: 7. The CDR3 nucleotides read TGTGCCAGCAGTTACTCCCCCGGGACAGTTACCTACGAGCAGTACTTC. This sequence encodes CASSYSPGTVTYEQYF.

The rearrangement uses TRBV29-1 and TRBJ1-1; the D gene is possibly TRBD1 (5 bases). CDR3 size: 13 residues. Trimming left V 1 base short and J 5 bases short, with 11 bases between. CDR1 is SQVTM, CDR2 ANQGSEA, per germline. The CDR3 loop reads CSVEAPGGTEAFF. CDR3 coding DNA: TGCAGCGTTGAAGCTCCGGGGGGGACTGAAGCTTTCTTT.

The rearrangement links TRBV3-1 (or the pseudogene TRBV3-2) to TRBJ1-5; D is ambiguous. The germline V gene has CDR1 LGHDT and CDR2 YNNKEL (reference sequence). Between the trimmed V and J ends, which lost 1 base and 2 bases, there was a span of 12 bases. This CDR3 comprises 16 residues. DNA of the CDR3: TGTGCCAGCAGCCAAGTCGACTTATCGGGCAATCAGCCCCAGCATTTT. It translates to CASSQVDLSGNQPQHF.

The chain uses TRBV6-1 and TRBJ1-1; D ambiguous. This CDR3 comprises 12 residues. The V gene lost 0 bases and the J gene lost 6 bases, with 5 bases spanning the gap. The germline V gene encodes CDR1 MNHNS and CDR2 SASEGT. The CDR3 region is CASSEAAAEAFF. The CDR3 DNA reads TGTGCCAGCAGTGAAGCGGCCGCTGAAGCTTTCTTT.

The genes are TRBV10-3 and TRBJ2-2; 14 nucleotides agree with TRBD2. Germline CDR1 reads ENHRY; CDR2 reads SYGVKD. J gave up 4 bases and V 5 bases, and 18 bases lay outside the gene matches. This CDR3 is built from 21 residues. CDR3 DNA: TGTGCCATCAGTAATCACAGGGCCAGCGGGACTAGCGGGAGTTCCACCGGGGAGCTGTTTTTT. It yields the protein CAISNHRASGTSGSSTGELFF.

V usage is TRBV5-1 and J usage is TRBJ1-4, with 9 nucleotides matching TRBD1. V shed 4 bases, J shed 7 bases, and the junction held 5 bases outside the gene matches. The CDR3 is made up of 14 amino acids. Germline-derived CDR1 and CDR2 are SGHRS and YFSETQ. DNA of the CDR3: TGCGCCAGCAGCCTCGGGACAGGGCGTGAAAAACTGTTTTTT. Translation: CASSLGTGREKLFF.

V and J are TRBV5-1 and TRBJ1-4; 7 nucleotides line up with TRBD1. The CDR3 has 13 amino acids. Per germline, CDR1 SGHRS and CDR2 YFSETQ. Trimming removed 2 bases from V and 9 bases from J; junction bases left unmatched: 4. The CDR3 region has the DNA TGCGCCAGCAGCTTTGTGACAGGGCAAAAACTGTTTTTT. This encodes CASSFVTGQKLFF.

This clone was picked up many times. J is TRBJ1-6 and V is TRBV27; TRBD1 matches 7 bases. Germline V gene lookup returns CDR1 MNHEY and CDR2 SMNVEV (reference sequence). V lost 5 bases to trimming and J lost 12 bases; unmatched junction nucleotides: 13. The CDR3 is 15 residues long. The CDR3 nucleotides read TGTGCCAGCAGTCCATCAGGGACAGCATGGGGACCCCTCCACTTT. Translated: CASSPSGTAWGPLHF.

A single count supports this clone. The genes are TRBV4-2 and TRBJ1-1; the D gene is possibly TRBD1 (6 bases). The CDR3 sequence is 13 residues long. V lost 4 bases, J lost 5 bases, and 11 bases lay in between. Germline V gene lookup returns CDR1 LGHNA and CDR2 YNFKEQ. The CDR3: CASSPQGFTEAFF. In DNA form, the CDR3 reads TGTGCCAGCAGCCCCCAGGGGTTTACTGAAGCTTTCTTT.

This clone was detected many times. In DNA, the CDR3 is TGTGCCAGTAGGGAGCGGGAGGGCCTAGGGGAGCAGTACTTC. It yields the protein CASREREGLGEQYF. The J gene is TRBJ2-7, the V gene TRBV19; 10 bases align to TRBD2. Germline V gives CDR1 LNHDA, CDR2 SQIVND (reference sequence). The CDR3 spans 14 residues. With V trimmed by 6 bases and J by 7 bases, 9 bases remained unmatched.

The chain uses TRBV5-6 and TRBJ1-4, with 9 bases matching TRBD1. The germline V gene encodes CDR1 SGHDT and CDR2 YYEEEE. The CDR3 covers 13 residues. J was trimmed by 8 bases and V by 4 bases; bases with no gene match: 3. CDR3 bases: TGTGCCAGCAGCCGGACAGGGGAAGAAAAACTGTTTTTT. It codes for CASSRTGEEKLFF.

In its sample, this clone was seen once. The chain combines TRBV29-1 with TRBJ2-5; 7 bases agree with TRBD1. CDR3 length: 15 residues. CDR1 SQVTM and CDR2 ANQGSEA come from the germline V gene. Trimming took 4 bases from V and 4 from J; bases not matched to a gene: 12. The CDR3 reads CSVVLRQGFRETQYF. In nucleotides, the CDR3 is TGCAGCGTTGTTCTTCGACAGGGCTTTCGAGAGACCCAGTACTTC.

The chain employs TRBV2 and TRBJ2-5, with 9 bases that match TRBD2. Germline-derived CDR1 and CDR2 are SNHLY and FYNNEI. V trimming: 4 bases; J trimming: 0 bases; junction bases outside the gene matches: 6. The CDR3 runs 16 residues. The CDR3 DNA reads as TGTGCCAGCAGTGCGGGGCTAGCGGGATACCAAGAGACCCAGTACTTC. It is translated as CASSAGLAGYQETQYF. Supplemented by reference TRBV2 and TRBJ2-5, the full variable domain reads EPEVTQTPSHQVTQMGQEVILRCVPISNHLYFYWYRQILGQKVEFLVSFYNNEISEKSEIFDDQFSVERPDGSNFTLKIRSTKLEDSAMYFCASSAGLAGYQETQYFGPGTRLLVL.

The chain employs TRBV29-1 and TRBJ2-2; 7 bases agree with TRBD1. Germline V gene sequence: CDR1 SQVTM, CDR2 ANQGSEA. The CDR3 covers 12 residues. The CDR3 DNA sequence: TGCAGTCAGGGGCAGGGGGCCGGGGAGCTGTTTTTT. This encodes CSQGQGAGELFF.